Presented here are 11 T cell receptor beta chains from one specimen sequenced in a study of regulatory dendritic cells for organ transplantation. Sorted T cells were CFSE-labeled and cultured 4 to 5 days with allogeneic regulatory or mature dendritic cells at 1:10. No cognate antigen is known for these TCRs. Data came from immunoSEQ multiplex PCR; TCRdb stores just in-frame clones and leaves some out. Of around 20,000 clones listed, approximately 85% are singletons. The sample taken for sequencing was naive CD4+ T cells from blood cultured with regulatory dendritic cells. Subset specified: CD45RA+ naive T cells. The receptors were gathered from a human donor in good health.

The CDR3 spells CASSVLGFDTGELFF. The CDR3 bases are TGTGCCAGCAGCGTTCTCGGGTTCGACACCGGGGAGCTGTTTTTT. The chain carries TRBV9 and TRBJ2-2, with D uncertain. Germline CDR1 reads SGDLS; CDR2 reads YYNGEE. V was pared by 2 bases and J by 3 bases, with 11 bases between. The CDR3 is 15 residues long.

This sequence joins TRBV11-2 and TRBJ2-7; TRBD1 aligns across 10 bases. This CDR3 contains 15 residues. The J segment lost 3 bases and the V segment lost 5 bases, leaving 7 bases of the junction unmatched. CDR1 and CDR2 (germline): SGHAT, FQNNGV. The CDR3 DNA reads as TGTGCCAGCAGCACCCACCGGGACAGGGGCTACGAGCAGTACTTC. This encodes CASSTHRDRGYEQYF.

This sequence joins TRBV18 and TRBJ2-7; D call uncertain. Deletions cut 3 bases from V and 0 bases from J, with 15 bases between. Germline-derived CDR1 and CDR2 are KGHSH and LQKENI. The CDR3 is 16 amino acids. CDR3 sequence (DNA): TGTGCCAGCTCACCTCTTGAGGCCGAGAGCTCCTACGAGCAGTACTTC. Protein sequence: CASSPLEAESSYEQYF.

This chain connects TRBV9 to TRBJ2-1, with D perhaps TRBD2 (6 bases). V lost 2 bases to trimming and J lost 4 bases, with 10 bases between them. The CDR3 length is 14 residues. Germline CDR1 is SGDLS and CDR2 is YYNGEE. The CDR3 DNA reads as TGTGCCAGCAGCGTCTCTAGCGCTTACAATGAGCAGTTCTTC. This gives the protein CASSVSSAYNEQFF.

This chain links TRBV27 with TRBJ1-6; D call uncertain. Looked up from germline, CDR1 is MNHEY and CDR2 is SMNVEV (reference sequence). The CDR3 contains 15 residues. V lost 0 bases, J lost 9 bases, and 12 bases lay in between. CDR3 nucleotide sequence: TGTGCCAGCAGTTTATCAGGGCTCAGCTCTTCACCCCTCCACTTT. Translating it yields CASSLSGLSSSPLHF.

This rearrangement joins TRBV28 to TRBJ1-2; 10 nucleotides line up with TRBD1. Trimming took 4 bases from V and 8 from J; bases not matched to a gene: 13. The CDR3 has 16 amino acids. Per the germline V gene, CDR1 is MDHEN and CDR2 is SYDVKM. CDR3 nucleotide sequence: TGTGCCAGCAGTTCGCTACCGGGACAGGGGACTGGCGGCTACACCTTC. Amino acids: CASSSLPGQGTGGYTF.

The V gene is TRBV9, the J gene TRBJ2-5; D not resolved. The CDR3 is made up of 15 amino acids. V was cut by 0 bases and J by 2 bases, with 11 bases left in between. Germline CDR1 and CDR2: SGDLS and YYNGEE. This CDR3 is CASSVAPAEQETQYF. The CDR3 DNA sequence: TGTGCCAGCAGCGTAGCTCCAGCAGAACAAGAGACCCAGTACTTC. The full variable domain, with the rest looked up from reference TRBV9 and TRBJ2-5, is DSGVTQTPKHLITATGQRVTLRCSPRSGDLSVYWYQQSLDQGLQFLIQYYNGEERAKGNILERFSAQQFPDLHSELNLSSLELGDSALYFCASSVAPAEQETQYFGPGTRLLVL.

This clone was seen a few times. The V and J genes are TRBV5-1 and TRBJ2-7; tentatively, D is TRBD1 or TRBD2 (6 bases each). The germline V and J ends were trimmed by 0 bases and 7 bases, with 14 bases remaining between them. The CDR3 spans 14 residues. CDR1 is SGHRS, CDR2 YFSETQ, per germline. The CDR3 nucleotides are TGCGCCAGCAGCTTGGAGACGGGGGCGGAAGAGCAGTACTTC. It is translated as CASSLETGAEEQYF.

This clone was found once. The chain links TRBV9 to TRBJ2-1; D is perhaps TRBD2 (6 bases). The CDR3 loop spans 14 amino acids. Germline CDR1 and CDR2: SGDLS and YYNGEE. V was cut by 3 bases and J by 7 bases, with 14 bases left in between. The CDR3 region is CASSARRSGNEQFF. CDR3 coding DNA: TGTGCCAGCAGCGCACGACGTAGCGGAAATGAGCAGTTCTTC.

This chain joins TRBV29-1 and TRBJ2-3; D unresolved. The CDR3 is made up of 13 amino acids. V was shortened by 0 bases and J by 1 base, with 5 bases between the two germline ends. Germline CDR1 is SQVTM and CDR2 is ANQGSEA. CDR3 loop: CSVEETRTDTQYF. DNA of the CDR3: TGCAGCGTTGAAGAGACCCGCACAGATACGCAGTATTTT.

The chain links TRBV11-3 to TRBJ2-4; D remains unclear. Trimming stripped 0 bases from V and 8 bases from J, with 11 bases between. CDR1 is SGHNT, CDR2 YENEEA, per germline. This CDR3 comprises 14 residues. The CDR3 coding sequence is TGTGCCAGCAGCTTAGAACGGCCCCCGGACATTCAGTACTTC. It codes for CASSLERPPDIQYF. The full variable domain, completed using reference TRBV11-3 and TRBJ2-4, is EAGVVQSPRYKIIEKKQPVAFWCNPISGHNTLYWYLQNLGQGPELLIRYENEEAVDDSQLPKDRFSAERLKGVDSTLKIQPAELGDSAVYLCASSLERPPDIQYFGAGTRLSVL.